Listed below are T cell receptor beta chains from one sample, sequenced in a study of blood T cell repertoires in COVID-19. TCRdb keeps only in-frame clones here, not all; method: immunoSEQ multiplex PCR. The table has a few hundred thousand clones, roughly 89% seen once. Sequencing used peripheral blood. The receptors come from a woman in her forties who had recovered from COVID-19. Each CDR3 is given with its conserved first and last residue.

>TRBV5-1
CASSPGGAWETQYF
>TRBV30
CAWSARGRGGSGSSPLHF
>TRBV9
CASSVGTGGPQETQYF
>TRBV20-1
CSVSGDTEAFF
>TRBV10-2
CASSELPGGNSPLHF
>TRBV7-8
CASSLAGPNYEQYF
>TRBV5-4
CASSSKTAYNEQFF
>TRBV6-5
CASSPRGPYGYTF
>TRBV18
CASSKMEGMSYNEQFF
>TRBV4-2
CASSQDLAGYGANVLTF
>TRBV11-2
CASSPGQSTYEQYF
>TRBV11-3
CASSPRTSGGQAGQYF